One sample yielded the 4 T cell receptor beta chains listed below, sequenced in a study of cytomegalovirus exposure and HLA in healthy donors. The PCR contained 60 Vbeta and 13 Jbeta primers. The repertoire was sequenced with immunoSEQ multiplex PCR; TCRdb's copy has only in-frame clones and lacks some. The data hold fewer than 250,000 clones, with roughly 80% observed a single time. Material for sequencing was PBMCs. Receptor source: a woman aged 18-29 years in good health and CMV-seronegative.

The J gene is TRBJ2-7, the V gene TRBV25-1; 10 nucleotides align to TRBD1. The CDR3 consists of 15 residues. Germline V gene sequence: CDR1 MGHDK, CDR2 SYGVNS. The V gene end was trimmed by 5 bases and the J gene end by 5 bases; junction bases not matched to a gene: 9. The CDR3 DNA sequence: TGTGCCAGCAGTTCCACCGGGACAGGGGTGCACGAGCAGTACTTC. It specifies CASSSTGTGVHEQYF.

The sample holds one count of this clone. This sequence joins TRBV9 and TRBJ1-2; D perhaps matches TRBD1 (6 bases). V dropped 0 bases and J dropped 6 bases, with 18 bases sitting between them. This CDR3 spans 16 amino acids. Germline loops: CDR1 SGDLS, CDR2 YYNGEE. CDR3 sequence (DNA): TGTGCCAGCAGCGTAGATGGCGGAGGACAGCTCAATGGCTACACCTTC. Protein: CASSVDGGGQLNGYTF. Looking up the rest from reference TRBV9 and TRBJ1-2 gives the full variable domain: DSGVTQTPKHLITATGQRVTLRCSPRSGDLSVYWYQQSLDQGLQFLIQYYNGEERAKGNILERFSAQQFPDLHSELNLSSLELGDSALYFCASSVDGGGQLNGYTFGSGTRLTVV.

The V and J genes are TRBV4-3 and TRBJ2-2; 10 nucleotides align to TRBD2. Germline trimming cut 4 bases from V and 6 bases from J; bases unmatched to any gene: 11. The CDR3 spans 17 residues. Per the germline V gene, CDR1 is LGHNA and CDR2 is YSLEER. The CDR3 loop is CASSPRASGSWAGELFF. CDR3 nucleotides: TGCGCCAGCAGCCCGAGGGCTAGCGGGAGTTGGGCCGGGGAGCTGTTTTTT.

CDR3 sequence (DNA): TGTGCCATCAGACCCGGGACAGGGGACAATGAGCAGTTCTTC. Its translation is CAIRPGTGDNEQFF. This chain connects TRBV10-3 to TRBJ2-1; 10 nucleotides agree with TRBD1. Germline V gene lookup returns CDR1 ENHRY and CDR2 SYGVKD. V trimming: 6 bases; J trimming: 5 bases; junction bases outside the gene matches: 4. The CDR3 is made up of 14 amino acids.